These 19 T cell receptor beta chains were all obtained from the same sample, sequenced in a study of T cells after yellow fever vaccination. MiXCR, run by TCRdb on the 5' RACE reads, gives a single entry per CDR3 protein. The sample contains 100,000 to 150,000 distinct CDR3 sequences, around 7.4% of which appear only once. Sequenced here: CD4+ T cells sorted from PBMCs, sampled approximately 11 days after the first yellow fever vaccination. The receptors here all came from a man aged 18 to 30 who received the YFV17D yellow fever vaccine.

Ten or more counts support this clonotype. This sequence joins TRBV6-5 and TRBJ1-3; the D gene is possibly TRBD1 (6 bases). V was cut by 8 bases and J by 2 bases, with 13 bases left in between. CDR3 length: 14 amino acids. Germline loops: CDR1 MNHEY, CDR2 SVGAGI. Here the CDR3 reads CASSQGSTGNTIYF. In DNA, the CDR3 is TGTGCCAGCTCCCAGGGGAGCACTGGAAACACCATATATTTT.

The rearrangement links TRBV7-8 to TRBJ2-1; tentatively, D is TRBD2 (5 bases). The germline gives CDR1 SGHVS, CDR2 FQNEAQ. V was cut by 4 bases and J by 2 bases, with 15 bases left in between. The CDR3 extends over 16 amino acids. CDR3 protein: CASSCGLLFTYNEQFF. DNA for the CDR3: TGTGCCAGCAGCTGCGGACTTCTCTTCACCTACAATGAGCAGTTCTTC.

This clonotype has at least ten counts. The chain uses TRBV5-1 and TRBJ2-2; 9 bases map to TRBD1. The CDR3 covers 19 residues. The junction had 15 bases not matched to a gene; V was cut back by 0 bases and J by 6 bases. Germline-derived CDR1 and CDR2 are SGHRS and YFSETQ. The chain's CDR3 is CASSLEGIRQGGGAGELFF. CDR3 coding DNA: TGCGCCAGCAGCTTGGAGGGAATCCGACAGGGGGGAGGCGCCGGGGAGCTGTTTTTT.

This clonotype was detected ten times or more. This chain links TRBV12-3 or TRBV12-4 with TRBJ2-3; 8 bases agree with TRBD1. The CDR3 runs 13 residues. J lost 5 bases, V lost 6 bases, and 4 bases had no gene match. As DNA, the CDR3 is TGTGCCAGCAGGGAAACAGGGGGAGATACGCAGTATTTT. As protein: CASRETGGDTQYF.

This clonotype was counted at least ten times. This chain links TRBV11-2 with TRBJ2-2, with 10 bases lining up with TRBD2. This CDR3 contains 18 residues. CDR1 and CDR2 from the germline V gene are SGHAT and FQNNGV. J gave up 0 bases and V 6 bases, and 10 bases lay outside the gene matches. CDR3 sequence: CASRPMGLALSNTGELFF. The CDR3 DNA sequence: TGTGCCAGCAGACCCATGGGACTAGCGTTGTCGAACACCGGGGAGCTGTTTTTT. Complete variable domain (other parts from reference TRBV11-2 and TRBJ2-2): EAGVAQSPRYKIIEKRQSVAFWCNPISGHATLYWYQQILGQGPKLLIQFQNNGVVDDSQLPKDRFSAERLKGVDSTLKIQPAKLEDSAVYLCASRPMGLALSNTGELFFGEGSRLTVL.

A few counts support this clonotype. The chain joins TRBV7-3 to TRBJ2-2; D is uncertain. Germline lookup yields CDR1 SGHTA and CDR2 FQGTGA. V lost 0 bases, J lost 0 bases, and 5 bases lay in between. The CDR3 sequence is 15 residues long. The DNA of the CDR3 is TGTGCCAGCAGCTTAACGGGGTCGAACACCGGGGAGCTGTTTTTT. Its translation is CASSLTGSNTGELFF.

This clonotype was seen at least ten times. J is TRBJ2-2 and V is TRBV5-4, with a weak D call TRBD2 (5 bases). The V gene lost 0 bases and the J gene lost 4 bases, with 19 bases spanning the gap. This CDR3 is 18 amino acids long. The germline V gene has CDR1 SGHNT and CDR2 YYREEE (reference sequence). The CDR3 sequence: CASSLGVRRGESTGELFF. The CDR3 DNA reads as TGTGCCAGCAGCTTGGGGGTGAGACGGGGAGAGAGCACCGGGGAGCTGTTTTTT.

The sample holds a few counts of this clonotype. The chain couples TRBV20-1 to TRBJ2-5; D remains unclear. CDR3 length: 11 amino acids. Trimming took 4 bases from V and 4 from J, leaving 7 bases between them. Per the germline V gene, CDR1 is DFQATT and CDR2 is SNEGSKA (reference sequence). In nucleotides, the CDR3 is TGCAGTGCTATCCATGGAGAGACCCAGTACTTC. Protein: CSAIHGETQYF.

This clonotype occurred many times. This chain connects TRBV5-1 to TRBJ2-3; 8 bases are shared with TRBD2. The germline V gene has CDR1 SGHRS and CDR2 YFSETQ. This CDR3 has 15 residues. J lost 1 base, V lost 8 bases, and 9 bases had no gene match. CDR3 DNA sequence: TGCGCCAGTACGTTAGCGGGGAGGGGCACAGATACGCAGTATTTT. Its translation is CASTLAGRGTDTQYF.

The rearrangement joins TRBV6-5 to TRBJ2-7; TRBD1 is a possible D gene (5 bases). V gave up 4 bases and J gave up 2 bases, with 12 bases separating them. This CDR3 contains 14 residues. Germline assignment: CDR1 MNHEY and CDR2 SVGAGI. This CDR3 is CASSSSGWPYEQYV. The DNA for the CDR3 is TGTGCCAGCAGTTCATCAGGGTGGCCCTACGAGCAGTACGTC.

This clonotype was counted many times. The CDR3 reads CSALTPTWGDTQYF. The CDR3 bases are TGCAGTGCCCTGACACCTACCTGGGGAGATACGCAGTATTTT. The chain recombines TRBV20-1 with TRBJ2-3; D ambiguous. Trimming stripped 6 bases from V and 5 bases from J, with 18 bases between. The CDR3 covers 14 residues. CDR1 and CDR2 (germline): DFQATT, SNEGSKA (reference sequence).

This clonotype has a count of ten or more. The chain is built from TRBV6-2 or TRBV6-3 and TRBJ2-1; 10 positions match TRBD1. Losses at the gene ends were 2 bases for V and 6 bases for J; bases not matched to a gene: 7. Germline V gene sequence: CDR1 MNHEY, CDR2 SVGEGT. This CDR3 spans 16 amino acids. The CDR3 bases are TGTGCCAGCAGTTACGGAGGGACAGGGGAAACCAATGAGCAGTTCTTC. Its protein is CASSYGGTGETNEQFF.

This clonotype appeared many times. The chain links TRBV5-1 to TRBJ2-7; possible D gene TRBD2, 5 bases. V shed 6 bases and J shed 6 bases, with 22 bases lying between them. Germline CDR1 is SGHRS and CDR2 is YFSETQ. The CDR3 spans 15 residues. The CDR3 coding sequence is TGCGCCAGCACCCTAGAGGAGCGGTACATCGTCGAGCAGTACTTC. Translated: CASTLEERYIVEQYF.

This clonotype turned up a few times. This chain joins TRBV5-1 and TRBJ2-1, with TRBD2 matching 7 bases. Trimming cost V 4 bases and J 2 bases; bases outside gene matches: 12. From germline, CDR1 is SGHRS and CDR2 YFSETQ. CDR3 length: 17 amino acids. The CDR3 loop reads CASSPGISGVAYNEQFF. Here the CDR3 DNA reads TGCGCCAGCAGCCCAGGTATCAGCGGGGTGGCCTACAATGAGCAGTTCTTC.

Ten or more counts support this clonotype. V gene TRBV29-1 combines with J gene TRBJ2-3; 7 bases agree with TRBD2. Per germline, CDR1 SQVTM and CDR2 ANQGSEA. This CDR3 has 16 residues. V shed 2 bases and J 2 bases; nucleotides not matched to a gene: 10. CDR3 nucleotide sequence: TGCAGCGTTGAAAGTGTGGGGGGGGGTTTCACAGATACGCAGTATTTT. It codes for CSVESVGGGFTDTQYF.

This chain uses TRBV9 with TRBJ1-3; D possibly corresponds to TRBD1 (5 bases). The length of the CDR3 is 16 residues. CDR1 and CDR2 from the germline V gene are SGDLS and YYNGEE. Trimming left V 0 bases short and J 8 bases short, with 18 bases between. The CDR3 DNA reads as TGTGCCAGCAGCGTAGCTTCGGGGGAGATTTGTGACACCATATATTTT. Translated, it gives CASSVASGEICDTIYF. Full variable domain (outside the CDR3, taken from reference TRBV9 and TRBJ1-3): DSGVTQTPKHLITATGQRVTLRCSPRSGDLSVYWYQQSLDQGLQFLIQYYNGEERAKGNILERFSAQQFPDLHSELNLSSLELGDSALYFCASSVASGEICDTIYFGEGSWLTVV.

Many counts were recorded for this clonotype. CDR3 DNA: TGTGCCAGCAGCCAAAGGCGGGGCCGTAATTACAATGAGCAGTTCTTC. It yields the protein CASSQRRGRNYNEQFF. The J gene is TRBJ2-1, the V gene TRBV4-2, with a weak D call TRBD2 (6 bases). Germline V CDR1 and CDR2: LGHNA, YNFKEQ. The V end was cut by 2 bases, the J end by 4 bases, with 15 bases between. The CDR3 is 16 amino acids.

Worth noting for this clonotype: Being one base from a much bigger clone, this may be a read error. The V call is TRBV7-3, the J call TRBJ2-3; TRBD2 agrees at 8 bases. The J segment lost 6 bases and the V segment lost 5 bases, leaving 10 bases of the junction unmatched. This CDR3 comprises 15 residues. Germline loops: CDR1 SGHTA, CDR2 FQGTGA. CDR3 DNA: TGTGCCAGCAGCCCCATTGGGACTAGGCACGATACGCAGTATTTT. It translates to CASSPIGTRHDTQYF.

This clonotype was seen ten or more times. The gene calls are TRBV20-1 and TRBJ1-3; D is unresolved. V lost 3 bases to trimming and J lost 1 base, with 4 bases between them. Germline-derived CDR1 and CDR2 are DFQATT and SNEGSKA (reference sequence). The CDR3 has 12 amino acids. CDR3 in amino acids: CSARGSGNTIYF. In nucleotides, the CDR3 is TGCAGTGCTAGGGGTTCTGGAAACACCATATATTTT.